One and the same sample provided the 5 T cell receptor beta chains below, sequenced in a study of long-term antiretroviral therapy in people with HIV. Survey-level resolution applied to immunoSEQ assay v3.0. This table comes from immunoSEQ multiplex PCR, and its TCRdb copy is limited to in-frame clones, with some not included. The sample yields approximately 25,000 clones, around 85% seen once. The sample was unsorted PBMCs, taken 1.2 years after starting antiretroviral therapy. These receptors all stem from a man aged 50 to 60 with HIV.

The chain links TRBV12-2 to TRBJ1-2; the table assigns TRBD1, which was not confirmed against the DNA. TRBV12-2 is annotated as a pseudogene. This CDR3 has 17 amino acids. CDR3 DNA: TGTGCAAGTCGCTTAGGGAAACCGGGACAACCCAACTATGGCTACACCTTC. Amino acids: CASRLGKPGQPNYGYTF.

The chain has TRBV5-6 and TRBJ1-1; tentative D call: TRBD1 (6 bases). The germline V and J ends were trimmed by 0 bases and 1 base, with 10 bases remaining between them. The CDR3 runs to 15 residues. Germline-derived CDR1 and CDR2 are SGHDT and YYEEEE. CDR3 sequence: CASSLAKQGNTEAFF. CDR3 nucleotides: TGTGCCAGCAGCTTGGCCAAACAGGGGAACACTGAAGCTTTCTTT.

The chain employs TRBV18 and TRBJ1-1, with a tentative D call TRBD1 (6 bases). With 5 bases removed from V and 0 bases from J, the gap between germline ends came to 13 bases. Germline values: CDR1 KGHSH, CDR2 LQKENI. The CDR3 runs 15 residues. Here the CDR3 DNA reads TGTGCCAGCTCATCGACAGGCCGCATGAACACTGAAGCTTTCTTT. Translating gives CASSSTGRMNTEAFF.

This chain connects TRBV5-4 to TRBJ1-2; 11 bases map to TRBD1. Trimming removed 3 bases from V and 8 bases from J; junction bases left unmatched: 6. Per the germline V gene, CDR1 is SGHNT and CDR2 is YYREEE (reference sequence). The CDR3 extends over 14 amino acids. The CDR3 DNA is TGTGCCAGCAGCTACGGGACAGGGGGTGGGGGCTACACCTTC. Translation gives CASSYGTGGGGYTF.

The chain is built from TRBV5-6 and TRBJ2-3; the D is unclear. The CDR3 is made up of 14 amino acids. The germline V gene has CDR1 SGHDT and CDR2 YYEEEE. V lost 0 bases, J lost 0 bases, and 5 bases lay in between. The CDR3: CASSLDSSTDTQYF. As DNA, the CDR3 is TGTGCCAGCAGCTTGGACAGTAGCACAGATACGCAGTATTTT.